A selection of T cell receptor beta chains follows, all from one sample in a study of blood T cells in healthy people across ages. TCRdb re-called the 5' RACE reads with MiXCR, one entry per CDR3 protein. The sample records 1.5 million to 2 million distinct CDR3 sequences, 28% being singletons. The material sequenced was blood. The receptors shown here come from a woman younger than 45 in good health. Both conserved end residues are part of each CDR3. Fields, in order: CDR3 DNA, CDR3 protein, D gene, J gene, clone size, V gene. D genes are given only for firm matches. Not every row has a clone size; where given, it reads once, few, many or a size class.

TGCGCCAGCAGCTTTTTGCGGGGGGACTCCTACGAGCAGTACTTC,CASSFLRGDSYEQYF,TRBD2,TRBJ2-7,few,TRBV5-1
TGCAGCGTTGAGGGTATATTGGGGGACGACTATGGCTACACCTTC,CSVEGILGDDYGYTF,-,TRBJ1-2,-,TRBV29-1
TGCAGTGCCCCACGGCTCCGCCCCAAAGGTGGTGGGCAGTTCTTC,CSAPRLRPKGGGQFF,-,TRBJ2-1,-,TRBV20-1
TGTGCCAGCAGCTTATTTAAGACTACCATCTACAATGAGCAGTTCTTC,CASSLFKTTIYNEQFF,-,TRBJ2-1,-,TRBV7-9
TGTGCCAGTTCCATGGGAGAGGGTCAGCCCCAGCATTTT,CASSMGEGQPQHF,-,TRBJ1-5,-,TRBV18
TGTGCCAGCAGCCAAGCCACGGGTTACAATGAGCAGTTCTTC,CASSQATGYNEQFF,-,TRBJ2-1,many,TRBV3-1
TGTGCCAGCAGTTATCGGGGGGCCGAGGGCAATGAGCAGTTCTTC,CASSYRGAEGNEQFF,-,TRBJ2-1,-,TRBV28
TGCAGTGCTTCCGACTACACTGAAGCTTTCTTT,CSASDYTEAFF,-,TRBJ1-1,few,TRBV20-1
TGTGCCAGCAGCTTCAGGGACAGGGCAGAGACCCAGTACTTC,CASSFRDRAETQYF,TRBD1,TRBJ2-5,many,TRBV7-2
TGCGCCAGCAGCTTTTACGGCTATAATTCACCCCTCCACTTT,CASSFYGYNSPLHF,-,TRBJ1-6,-,TRBV5-1
TGTGCCACCAGCAGAGGGACTAGCGCTTACACAGATACGCAGTATTTT,CATSRGTSAYTDTQYF,TRBD2,TRBJ2-3,-,TRBV15
TGCGCCAGCAGCTTAGGGGGGCTAGAGTACCAAGAGACCCAGTACTTC,CASSLGGLEYQETQYF,-,TRBJ2-5,many,TRBV5-1